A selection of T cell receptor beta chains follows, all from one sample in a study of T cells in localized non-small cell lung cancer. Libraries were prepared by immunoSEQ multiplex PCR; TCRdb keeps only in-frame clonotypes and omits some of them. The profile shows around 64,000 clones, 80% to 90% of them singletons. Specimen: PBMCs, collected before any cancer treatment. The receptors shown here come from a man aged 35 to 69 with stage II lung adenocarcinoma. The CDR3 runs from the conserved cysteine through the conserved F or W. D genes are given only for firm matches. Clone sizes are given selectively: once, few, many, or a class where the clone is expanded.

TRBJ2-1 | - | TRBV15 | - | TGTGCCACCAGCAGAGCCCGGGGAGCGGGCGAGCAGTTCTTC | CATSRARGAGEQFF
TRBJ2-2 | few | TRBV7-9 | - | TGTGCCAGCAGCTTAGCTTCGGGAGCCCCCGGGGAGCTGTTTTTT | CASSLASGAPGELFF
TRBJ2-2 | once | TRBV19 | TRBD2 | TGTGCCAGCAAGGGACTAGCGGGAGCCACCGGGGAGCTGTTTTTT | CASKGLAGATGELFF
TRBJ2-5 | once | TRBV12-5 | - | TGTGCTAGTGGTTTGGTGGACGGGCGACAGTACTTC | CASGLVDGRQYF
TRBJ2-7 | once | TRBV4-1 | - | TGCGCCAGCAGCCAAGTTCCCATCTCCTACGAGCAGTACTTC | CASSQVPISYEQYF
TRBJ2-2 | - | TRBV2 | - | TGTGCCACCCAGGTGGGGCTAACAGATTCCGGGGAGCTGTTTTTT | CATQVGLTDSGELFF
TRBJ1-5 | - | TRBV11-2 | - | TGTGCCAGCAGCTTAGGGGGAGCGTATAGCAATCAGCCCCAGCATTTT | CASSLGGAYSNQPQHF
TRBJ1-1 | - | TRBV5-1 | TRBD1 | TGCGCCAGCAGCCACCAAGACAGGGGGAACACTGAAGCTTTCTTT | CASSHQDRGNTEAFF
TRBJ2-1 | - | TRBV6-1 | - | TGTGCCAGCAGCATAGCGGAGAGCTCCTACAATGAGCAGTTCTTC | CASSIAESSYNEQFF
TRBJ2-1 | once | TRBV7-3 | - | TGTGCCAGCAGCTTAACGGGGCGGTTGGGCGGGACGTACAATGAGCAGTTCTTC | CASSLTGRLGGTYNEQFF
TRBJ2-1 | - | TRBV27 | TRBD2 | TGTGCCAGCAGGGCTAGCGGCGGGGATGAGCAGTTCTTC | CASRASGGDEQFF
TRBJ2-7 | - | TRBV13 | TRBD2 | TGTGCCAGCAGCTTTCGATTAGCGGGGGCGCCCGGCGAGCAGTACTTC | CASSFRLAGAPGEQYF
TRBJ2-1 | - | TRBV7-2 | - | TGTGCCAGCAGCTTTCTAAAGTACCTTACCAATGAGCAGTTCTTC | CASSFLKYLTNEQFF
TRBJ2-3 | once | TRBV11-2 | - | TGTGCCAGCAGCTCGAGTGATACGCAGTATTTT | CASSSSDTQYF
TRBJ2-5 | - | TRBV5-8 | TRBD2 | TGTGCCAGCAGCGGGACGGGGGGTTACCAAGAGACCCAGTACTTC | CASSGTGGYQETQYF
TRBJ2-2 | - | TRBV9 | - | TGTGCCAGCAGCGCCCCCGCGGGGACCGGGGAGCTGTTTTTT | CASSAPAGTGELFF
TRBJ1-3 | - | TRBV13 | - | TGTGCCAGCAGCTTGACATTGGCGGAAAACACCATATATTTT | CASSLTLAENTIYF
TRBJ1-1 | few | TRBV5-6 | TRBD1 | TGTGCCAGCAGACATACAGGGGCCACTGAAGCTTTCTTT | CASRHTGATEAFF
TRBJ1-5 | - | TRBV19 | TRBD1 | TGTGCCAGTAAGGATGGCGGGACAGGCAATCAGCCCCAGCATTTT | CASKDGGTGNQPQHF
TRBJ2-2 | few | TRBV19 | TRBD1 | TGTGCCAGTAGTGAAAACAGGGGTAACGGCGGGGAGCTGTTTTTT | CASSENRGNGGELFF
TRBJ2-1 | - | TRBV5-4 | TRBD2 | TGTGCCAGCAGCTCGACTAGCGGGCTGGGCAATGAGCAGTTCTTC | CASSSTSGLGNEQFF
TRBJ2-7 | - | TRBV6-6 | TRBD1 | TGTGCCAGCAGGGATCCCGGGACAGGGGGCTACGAGCAGTACTTC | CASRDPGTGGYEQYF
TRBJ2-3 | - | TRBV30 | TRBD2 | TGTGCCTGGACTCGACAAAGCCGGGAGGCCACGTATTTT | CAWTRQSREATYF
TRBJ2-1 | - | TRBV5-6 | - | TGTGCCAGCAGCTTGTTGGGCGGGGCCAGCTCCTACAATGAGCAGTTCTTC | CASSLLGGASSYNEQFF
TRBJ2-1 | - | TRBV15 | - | TGTGCCACCAGCAGAGCGGAAAATGAGCAGTTCTTC | CATSRAENEQFF
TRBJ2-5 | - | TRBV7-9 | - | TGTGCCAGCAGCTTCCGGCGGGACCGCGCCTCCCAAGAGACCCAGTACTTC | CASSFRRDRASQETQYF
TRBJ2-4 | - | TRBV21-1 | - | TGTGCCAGCAGATCCACAGGGGCCAAAAACATTCAGTACTTC | CASRSTGAKNIQYF
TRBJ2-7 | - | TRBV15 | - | TGTGCCACCAGCAGAGAAGGAACCTACGAGCAGTACTTC | CATSREGTYEQYF
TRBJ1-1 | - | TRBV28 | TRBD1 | TGTGCCAGCAGTTTACAGGGGGCCCCGAACACTGAAGCTTTCTTT | CASSLQGAPNTEAFF
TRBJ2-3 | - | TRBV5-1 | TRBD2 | TGCGCCAGCAGCTTGGGGTTTACTAGCGGGAGCTCCCCAGATACGCAGTATTTT | CASSLGFTSGSSPDTQYF
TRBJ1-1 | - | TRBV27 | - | TGTGCCAGCAGTTTAATCGGGGGACGCACTGAAGCTTTCTTT | CASSLIGGRTEAFF
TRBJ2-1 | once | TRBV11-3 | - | TGTGCCAGCAGCTTTCTCAGGGGTAATGAGCAGTTCTTC | CASSFLRGNEQFF
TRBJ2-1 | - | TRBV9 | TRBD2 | TGTGCCAGCAGTCTAGGGGGACTAGCGGACCTCGAGCAGTTCTTC | CASSLGGLADLEQFF
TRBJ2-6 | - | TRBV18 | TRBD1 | TGTGCCAGCTCACCTCAGGCAGGGGGCACTGGGGCCAACGTCCTGACTTTC | CASSPQAGGTGANVLTF
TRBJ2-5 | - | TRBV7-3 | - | TGTGCCAGCAGCGACGGCCAGTTTACGCAAGAGACCCAGTACTTC | CASSDGQFTQETQYF
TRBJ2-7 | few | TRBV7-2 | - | TGTGCCAGCAGCGCCTTATACGAGCAGTACTTC | CASSALYEQYF
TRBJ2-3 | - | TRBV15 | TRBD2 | TGTGCCACCAGCAGAGATAAAGCGGGAGGGCCGGCAGATACGCAGTATTTT | CATSRDKAGGPADTQYF
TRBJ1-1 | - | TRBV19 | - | TGTGCCAGTTCACAGGGCCTCCGTTTGGCTGAAGCTTTCTTT | CASSQGLRLAEAFF
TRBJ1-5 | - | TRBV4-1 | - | TGCGCCAGCAGCCGACAGTCCACGGATCAGCCCCAGCATTTT | CASSRQSTDQPQHF
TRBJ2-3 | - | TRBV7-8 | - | TGTGCCAGCAGCCCCACGTGGGGCAAAAGCACAGATACGCAGTATTTT | CASSPTWGKSTDTQYF
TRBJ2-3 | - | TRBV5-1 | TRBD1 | TGCGCCAGCAGCGCCCGGGACAGGGTAATAGATACGCAGTATTTT | CASSARDRVIDTQYF
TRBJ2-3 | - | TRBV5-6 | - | TGTGCCAGCAGCTTGGCCGTAGATACGCAGTATTTT | CASSLAVDTQYF